These 24 T cell receptor beta chains came from one sample sequenced in a study of cytomegalovirus exposure and HLA in healthy donors. In the PCR, 60 Vbeta and 13 Jbeta primers were used. Libraries were prepared by immunoSEQ multiplex PCR; TCRdb keeps only in-frame clonotypes and omits some of them. The table lists under 200,000 clones, roughly four fifths of them singletons, with 2% to 3% in the top ten. Source material: PBMCs. The receptor source for this set is a female donor in good health and CMV-seronegative.

The chain combines TRBV29-1 with TRBJ2-7, with a tentative D call TRBD1 (6 bases). Trimming removed 4 bases at V and 0 bases at J, with 13 bases between. Germline V gene sequence: CDR1 SQVTM, CDR2 ANQGSEA. The CDR3 is 14 amino acids. CDR3 loop: CSVAQRGISYEQYF. CDR3 DNA: TGCAGCGTTGCACAGAGGGGGATCTCCTACGAGCAGTACTTC.

This clone has just one count. V and J are TRBV28 and TRBJ2-1, with D uncertain. Trimming removed 7 bases from V and 1 base from J, with 14 bases in between. The germline V gene encodes CDR1 MDHEN and CDR2 SYDVKM. This CDR3 has 15 residues. CDR3 DNA sequence: TGTGCCAGCACCCGTTCTCGTCGGTCCTACAATGAGCAGTTCTTC. As protein: CASTRSRRSYNEQFF.

The chain combines TRBV28 with TRBJ1-5, with D perhaps matching TRBD1 (5 bases). Germline CDR1 is MDHEN and CDR2 is SYDVKM. This CDR3 has 14 amino acids. The V and J ends lost 6 bases and 7 bases respectively, with 16 bases between them. The CDR3 sequence is CASRRIPGGQPQHF. DNA for the CDR3: TGTGCCAGCAGGCGTATTCCGGGGGGGCAGCCCCAGCATTTT.

CDR3 bases: TGTGCCAGCAGCCCCAAAGGTCTAGCGGGAGAAGAGCAGTACTTC. This sequence encodes CASSPKGLAGEEQYF. This sequence joins TRBV7-6 and TRBJ2-5, with 10 bases that match TRBD2. CDR3 length: 15 amino acids. Germline CDR1 and CDR2: SGHVS and FNYEAQ. After removal of 5 bases from V and 11 bases from J, the junction contained 14 bases not matched to a gene.

V gene TRBV14 combines with J gene TRBJ2-2; the D gene is possibly TRBD2 (5 bases). CDR3 length: 15 amino acids. The V and J ends lost 1 base and 5 bases respectively, with 11 bases between them. Germline CDR1 SGHDN, CDR2 FVKESK. In DNA form, the CDR3 reads TGTGCCAGCAGCCAAGGCGGCAGGAGGACCGGGGAGCTGTTTTTT. It is translated as CASSQGGRRTGELFF.

The rearrangement joins TRBV7-2 to TRBJ2-3; 7 bases are shared with TRBD2. Germline CDR1 reads SGHTA; CDR2 reads FQGNSA. The CDR3 length is 16 residues. V was clipped by 5 bases and J by 5 bases; unmatched bases: 13. CDR3 sequence: CASSRVSIWGGDTQYF. In nucleotides, the CDR3 is TGTGCCAGCAGCCGGGTTTCCATCTGGGGGGGAGATACGCAGTATTTT.

J is TRBJ2-3 and V is TRBV4-1, with 9 bases fitting TRBD2. J gave up 8 bases and V 3 bases, and 9 bases lay outside the gene matches. Germline V gives CDR1 MGHRA, CDR2 YSYEKL. The CDR3 runs to 15 residues. The CDR3 spells CASSQRAGGPVTQYF. Written as DNA, the CDR3 is TGCGCCAGCAGCCAGCGCGCGGGGGGGCCGGTTACGCAGTATTTT.

This clone was found once. The V call is TRBV28, the J call TRBJ1-2; D might be TRBD1 (6 bases). V lost 4 bases and J 5 bases, leaving 20 bases between the germline ends. Germline-derived CDR1 and CDR2 are MDHEN and SYDVKM. The CDR3 runs 16 residues. The CDR3 DNA is TGTGCCAGCAGTTCCGTAGGAGGAAGGGGGTATTATGGCTACACCTTC. It is translated as CASSSVGGRGYYGYTF.

The chain employs TRBV15 and TRBJ2-7; possibly TRBD1 for D (6 bases). Germline values: CDR1 LNHNV, CDR2 YYDKDF (reference sequence). The CDR3 is made up of 14 amino acids. Trimming cost V 4 bases and J 5 bases, with 15 bases left between them. The CDR3 DNA reads as TGTGCCACCAGCACCTCTACAGGGTACCACGAGCAGTACTTC. Translating gives CATSTSTGYHEQYF.

The chain couples TRBV30 to TRBJ2-5; the D gene is possibly TRBD2 (5 bases). The V end lost 5 bases, the J end lost 10 bases, and 14 bases lay between the germline ends. Germline loops: CDR1 GTSNPN, CDR2 SVGIG (reference sequence). This CDR3 is built from 11 residues. CDR3 sequence: CAWDYLSSQYF. CDR3 DNA: TGTGCCTGGGACTATCTGAGTAGCCAGTACTTC.

The rearrangement uses TRBV7-2 and TRBJ2-3; a weak D match, TRBD2 (5 bases). There are 15 residues in the CDR3. V lost 0 bases and J 6 bases, leaving 13 bases between the germline ends. The germline V gene encodes CDR1 SGHTA and CDR2 FQGNSA. Here the CDR3 DNA reads TGTGCCAGCAGCTTAGCGGCGGGCCCTTGGGATACGCAGTATTTT. Its protein is CASSLAAGPWDTQYF. The full variable domain, in which reference TRBV7-2 and TRBJ2-3 provide the parts outside the CDR3, is GAGVSQSPSNKVTEKGKDVELRCDPISGHTALYWYRQSLGQGLEFLIYFQGNSAPDKSGLPSDRFSAERTGGSVSTLTIQRTQQEDSAVYLCASSLAAGPWDTQYFGPGTRLTVL.

This chain connects TRBV2 to TRBJ1-5; 9 bases fit TRBD1. Germline lookup yields CDR1 SNHLY and CDR2 FYNNEI. V lost 5 bases and J lost 4; bases outside the gene matches: 3. The CDR3 consists of 14 residues. CDR3 sequence reads: CASSPTGGNQPQHF. The CDR3 region has the DNA TGTGCCAGCAGTCCGACAGGGGGGAATCAGCCCCAGCATTTT.

V gene TRBV6-5 combines with J gene TRBJ2-5; possible D gene TRBD1, 7 bases. The V gene lost 10 bases and the J gene lost 5 bases, with 20 bases spanning the gap. This CDR3 spans 14 amino acids. From germline, CDR1 is MNHEY and CDR2 SVGAGI. This chain's CDR3 is CATAGQPSGETQYF. The CDR3 DNA follows: TGTGCCACCGCGGGACAGCCGTCGGGGGAGACCCAGTACTTC.

The chain carries TRBV7-9 and TRBJ2-5; possible D gene TRBD1, 5 bases. Germline lookup yields CDR1 SEHNR and CDR2 FQNEAQ (reference sequence). V was shortened by 1 base and J by 2 bases, with 11 bases between the two germline ends. This CDR3 region has 15 residues. The CDR3 sequence: CASSLERGRQETQYF. The CDR3, as DNA: TGTGCCAGCAGCTTAGAAAGGGGTCGGCAAGAGACCCAGTACTTC.

This clone was seen once. The rearrangement links TRBV4-1 to TRBJ1-2, with D possibly TRBD1 on 5 matching bases. The CDR3 runs 15 residues. Trimming left V 0 bases short and J 3 bases short, with 11 bases between. CDR1 is MGHRA and CDR2 is YSYEKL in the germline V gene. The CDR3 DNA sequence: TGCGCCAGCAGCCAAGATAGCCAGGGTTACTATGGCTACACCTTC. It specifies CASSQDSQGYYGYTF.

CDR3 sequence: CASSHAQGMGETQYF. The CDR3 nucleotides read TGTGCCAGCAGCCACGCCCAGGGGATGGGGGAGACCCAGTACTTC. J is TRBJ2-5 and V is TRBV6-5; the D gene is possibly TRBD1 (6 bases). The CDR3 length is 15 residues. Germline V gives CDR1 MNHEY, CDR2 SVGAGI. Trimming removed 6 bases from V and 5 bases from J, with 19 bases in between.

The chain carries TRBV28 and TRBJ1-5, with 7 bases identical to TRBD1. The CDR3 runs to 13 residues. The V and J ends lost 7 bases and 7 bases, in that order; junction bases with no gene match: 7. Germline V lookup: CDR1 MDHEN, CDR2 SYDVKM. CDR3 amino acids: CASNLGGYQPQHF. The CDR3, as DNA: TGTGCCAGCAACCTAGGGGGCTACCAGCCCCAGCATTTT.

The V gene is TRBV18, the J gene TRBJ1-2, with TRBD1 matching over 7 bases. This CDR3 spans 12 amino acids. Trimming at V came to 0 bases and at J to 10 bases, leaving 2 bases not matched to a gene. Germline V CDR1 and CDR2: KGHSH, LQKENI. The CDR3 DNA is TGTGCCAGCTCACCACCGGGACAGAACTACACCTTC. Translated: CASSPPGQNYTF.

The chain is built from TRBV21-1 and TRBJ2-7; TRBD1, the table's D call, lacks a check against the DNA. TRBV21-1 counts as a pseudogene. This CDR3 region has 14 residues. The CDR3 region has the DNA TGTGCCAGCAGCAAAGGGAGGGGGCGCGGATATCAGTACTTC. This encodes CASSKGRGRGYQYF.

A single count supports this clone. DNA for the CDR3: TGTGCCATCAGTGAGTCTAGCGACCAAGAGACCCAGTACTTC. It translates to CAISESSDQETQYF. The chain combines TRBV10-3 with TRBJ2-5, with D maybe TRBD2 (5 bases). V dropped 0 bases and J dropped 0 bases, with 5 bases sitting between them. Germline V lookup: CDR1 ENHRY, CDR2 SYGVKD. The CDR3 contains 14 residues.

The V call is TRBV19, the J call TRBJ2-6, with D tentatively TRBD2 (6 bases). Germline V CDR1 and CDR2: LNHDA, SQIVND (reference sequence). The CDR3 covers 18 residues. V was trimmed by 5 bases and J by 0 bases, leaving 17 bases between them. The CDR3 nucleotides read TGTGCCAGTAGTTCGCGGGACGGAATTCTCTCTGGGGCCAACGTCCTGACTTTC. Its protein is CASSSRDGILSGANVLTF.

V is TRBV7-2 and J is TRBJ2-5, with a possible D match to TRBD1 (6 bases). The CDR3 length is 17 residues. Germline V gene sequence: CDR1 SGHTA, CDR2 FQGNSA. Trimming left V 1 base short and J 4 bases short, with 19 bases between. CDR3 in amino acids: CASSLEGGEQRGETQYF. In DNA, the CDR3 is TGTGCCAGCAGCTTAGAAGGGGGTGAACAGCGAGGAGAGACCCAGTACTTC. Using reference TRBV7-2 and TRBJ2-5 for the parts outside the CDR3, the full variable domain is GAGVSQSPSNKVTEKGKDVELRCDPISGHTALYWYRQSLGQGLEFLIYFQGNSAPDKSGLPSDRFSAERTGGSVSTLTIQRTQQEDSAVYLCASSLEGGEQRGETQYFGPGTRLLVL.

This clone occurred a few times. The DNA of the CDR3 is TGCGCCAGCAGCCAAACTCTCGGAGGGAGGGAGAGGAATGAGCAGTTCTTC. Translated, it gives CASSQTLGGRERNEQFF. The chain joins TRBV4-3 to TRBJ2-1; 7 nucleotides align to TRBD2. CDR3 length equals 17 residues. Germline trimming cut 2 bases from V and 7 bases from J; bases unmatched to any gene: 14. The germline V gene encodes CDR1 LGHNA and CDR2 YSLEER.

This clone was recorded a few times. The sample carries other DNA sequences with the same CDR3. The rearrangement uses TRBV30 and TRBJ1-5; D may be TRBD1 (5 bases). The CDR3 contains 13 residues. Trimming pared 3 bases from V and 2 bases from J, leaving 8 bases between. Germline loops: CDR1 GTSNPN, CDR2 SVGIG (reference sequence). The CDR3 nucleotides read TGTGCCTGGAGCGGGGGGGGCAATCAGCCCCAGCATTTT. Translation: CAWSGGGNQPQHF.